This TCR beta chain came from a study of blood T cell repertoires in COVID-19. This clone is a singleton in its sample. Other DNA sequences in the sample encode the same CDR3. Study processing details: Scientists estimated how many nucleated cells there were by amplifying reference gene primers. Sequenced by immunoSEQ multiplex PCR; TCRdb stores in-frame clones only, minus some. D and trimming come from the DNA, and the V and J calls and clone size come from that table. The sample lists approximately 300,000 clones, 85% to 90% occurring once. The V end lost 0 bases, the J end lost 1 base, and 6 bases lay between the germline ends. Per the germline V gene, CDR1 is GTSNPN and CDR2 is SVGIG (reference sequence). The CDR3 runs 14 residues.

V and J are TRBV30 and TRBJ1-4; D call uncertain. Sequenced sample: PBMCs or T cells enriched from blood (not recorded which). The origin of this receptor is a woman aged 18-29 years who had recovered from COVID-19. CDR3 sequence reads: CAWSVGGTNEKLFF. For the CDR3, the DNA is TGTGCCTGGAGTGTTGGAGGAACTAATGAAAAACTGTTTTTT.